Listed below are T cell receptor beta chains from one sample, sequenced in a study of T cell responses to AZD1222 COVID-19 vaccine. Sequenced by immunoSEQ multiplex PCR; TCRdb stores in-frame clones only, minus some. The sample consists of nearly 95,000 clones, around 91% of them appearing once. The source material was peripheral blood, sampled on day 0 of AZD1222 vaccination. The origin of the receptors is an adult in good health. Each CDR3 is given with its conserved first and last residue. The D gene is left open where the match is weak. Where a row states a size, it is once, few, many or the class of an expanded clone; other rows omit it.

D gene	V gene	clone size	J gene	CDR3 protein	CDR3 DNA
NA	TRBV5-8	once	TRBJ1-2	CASSFRGYGYTF	TGTGCCAGCAGCTTTAGGGGCTATGGCTACACCTTC
NA	TRBV4-3	NA	TRBJ1-5	CASSQDRVGSHRHF	TGCGCCAGCAGCCAAGATCGGGTGGGCAGCCACCGACATTTT
NA	TRBV12-3/TRBV12-4	NA	TRBJ2-3	CASSFARTDTQYF	TGTGCCAGCAGTTTTGCGCGCACAGATACGCAGTATTTT
NA	TRBV5-1	NA	TRBJ2-3	CASSLVGPDTQYF	TGCGCCAGCAGCTTGGTCGGACCGGATACGCAGTATTTT
TRBD1	TRBV11-3	NA	TRBJ2-1	CASSLVGTGAHEQFF	TGTGCCAGCAGCTTAGTGGGGACAGGGGCCCATGAGCAGTTCTTC
TRBD1	TRBV7-9	NA	TRBJ2-7	CASSSTQGHEQYF	TGTGCCAGCAGCTCTACACAGGGGCACGAGCAGTACTTC
TRBD2	TRBV9	NA	TRBJ2-3	CASSVSGGASDTQYF	TGTGCCAGCAGCGTAAGCGGGGGGGCCAGTGATACGCAGTATTTT
TRBD1	TRBV4-2	NA	TRBJ1-4	CASSPQRQGPTNEEKLFF	TGTGCCAGCAGCCCTCAGAGACAGGGTCCCACAAACGAAGAAAAACTGTTTTTT
NA	TRBV9	NA	TRBJ1-2	CASSVGAEANYGYTF	TGTGCCAGCAGCGTAGGTGCGGAAGCTAACTATGGCTACACCTTC
TRBD2	TRBV4-3	NA	TRBJ2-5	CASSPQRGGQETQYF	TGCGCCAGCAGCCCACAGCGGGGGGGGCAAGAGACCCAGTACTTC
TRBD2	TRBV7-2	NA	TRBJ2-5	CASSYAGGQETQYF	TGTGCCAGCAGCTACGCGGGGGGGCAAGAGACCCAGTACTTC
TRBD1	TRBV7-9	NA	TRBJ1-6	CASSLAGQIYSPLHF	TGTGCCAGCAGCTTAGCGGGACAGATTTATTCACCCCTCCACTTT
NA	TRBV20-1	NA	TRBJ1-2	CSASPTGKSFGGYTF	TGCAGTGCTAGTCCGACAGGCAAATCCTTCGGGGGCTACACCTTC
NA	TRBV19	NA	TRBJ1-2	CASSTGSAGDYGYTF	TGTGCCAGTAGTACTGGGTCGGCAGGGGACTATGGCTACACCTTC
TRBD2	TRBV7-9	NA	TRBJ2-2	CASSLNSGTSGTGELFF	TGTGCCAGCAGCTTAAATTCCGGGACTAGCGGGACCGGGGAGCTGTTTTTT
NA	TRBV7-9	NA	TRBJ1-5	CASNTGTPNQPQHF	TGTGCCAGCAACACCGGGACACCCAATCAGCCCCAGCATTTT